These 25 T cell receptor beta chains originate from one sample sequenced in a study of cytomegalovirus exposure and HLA in healthy donors (dated by TCRdb to 2015 to 2018). The receptor library was made with the immunoSEQ multiplex PCR assay. For the multiplex PCR, a mixture combining 60 forward primers for TCR Vbeta segments and 13 reverse primers for TCR Jbeta segments was used. Sourced from immuneACCESS, this table was stored by TCRdb with only in-frame sequences that have V and J called. A share of the clones is absent; for the studies checked, an unresolved V gene accounts for under half, and the remainder has no known explanation. The sample includes some 57,000 clones, with 45% to 70% observed a single time. The ten largest clonotypes hold approximately 12% of the sample. The sequencing input was PBMCs. The receptors shown here come from a human donor in good health.

V gene TRBV6-1 combines with J gene TRBJ1-1; TRBD1 agrees at 7 bases. From germline, CDR1 is MNHNS and CDR2 SASEGT. J lost 0 bases, V lost 5 bases, and 6 bases had no gene match. This CDR3 region has 15 residues. The CDR3 here is CASSQRDSVNTEAFF. The CDR3 nucleotides are TGTGCCAGCAGTCAGAGGGACAGCGTGAACACTGAAGCTTTCTTT.

This rearrangement joins TRBV6-1 to TRBJ2-2; 7 bases line up with TRBD1. Germline V lookup: CDR1 MNHNS, CDR2 SASEGT. The length of the CDR3 is 14 residues. Germline trimming cut 7 bases from V and 3 bases from J; bases unmatched to any gene: 5. Here the CDR3 reads CASKRQGYTGELFF. CDR3 in DNA: TGTGCCAGCAAGCGACAGGGATACACCGGGGAGCTGTTTTTT.

The chain carries TRBV19 and TRBJ1-2; 7 bases map to TRBD1. Looked up from germline, CDR1 is LNHDA and CDR2 is SQIVND (reference sequence). This CDR3 comprises 15 residues. V shed 5 bases and J 7 bases; nucleotides not matched to a gene: 13. The DNA of the CDR3 is TGTGCCAGTAGTTTCCCCGGGACAGAAAGTCTTGGCTACACCTTC. It encodes CASSFPGTESLGYTF.

This rearrangement joins TRBV9 to TRBJ1-1; TRBD1 is a possible D gene (6 bases). There are 15 residues in the CDR3. Trimming took off 4 bases at V and 0 bases at J, with 13 bases between the two ends. Germline lookup yields CDR1 SGDLS and CDR2 YYNGEE. The CDR3 nucleotides read TGTGCCAGCAGCCCAGGGACAACGGTGAACACTGAAGCTTTCTTT. Translating it yields CASSPGTTVNTEAFF.

This clone was seen just once. This rearrangement joins TRBV2 to TRBJ2-1; D possibly corresponds to TRBD2 (5 bases). Trimming removed 1 base at V and 14 bases at J, with 27 bases between. CDR1 and CDR2 from the germline V gene are SNHLY and FYNNEI. The CDR3 runs 17 residues. The CDR3: CASSEERTPPSYIKKFF. CDR3 sequence (DNA): TGTGCCAGCAGTGAAGAACGGACTCCTCCTTCCTATATTAAAAAGTTCTTC.

This chain uses TRBV7-9 with TRBJ2-4; no firm D call. The germline V and J ends were trimmed by 8 bases and 0 bases, with 23 bases remaining between them. Germline CDR1 reads SEHNR; CDR2 reads FQNEAQ (reference sequence). The CDR3 has 18 amino acids. The CDR3 DNA reads as TGTGCCAGCTACAGCTTAGAAGGTCCGGCAAGAGCCAAAAACATTCAGTACTTC. Translating it yields CASYSLEGPARAKNIQYF.

This clone showed up many times. The chain employs TRBV19 and TRBJ1-1, with a weak D call TRBD1 (5 bases). This CDR3 comprises 14 residues. Germline CDR1 is LNHDA and CDR2 is SQIVND (reference sequence). V was clipped by 7 bases and J by 5 bases, with 17 bases between them. DNA for the CDR3: TGTGCCAGTACCCTAATCCCGGGGGGAACTGAAGCTTTCTTT. Protein: CASTLIPGGTEAFF.

V gene TRBV27 combines with J gene TRBJ1-1; 9 positions match TRBD1. Germline CDR1 and CDR2: MNHEY and SMNVEV (reference sequence). There are 17 residues in the CDR3. V shed 7 bases and J 1 base; nucleotides not matched to a gene: 13. The CDR3 region is CASTPNRGRLGNTEAFF. Written as DNA, the CDR3 is TGTGCCAGCACCCCTAACAGGGGGCGGCTCGGGAACACTGAAGCTTTCTTT.

The chain couples TRBV7-3 to TRBJ2-1; TRBD2 matches at 11 bases. The CDR3 is 16 residues long. J lost 2 bases, V lost 2 bases, and 2 bases had no gene match. CDR1 SGHTA and CDR2 FQGTGA come from the germline V gene. The CDR3 here is CASSLDSGGAYNEQFF. CDR3 nucleotides: TGTGCCAGCAGCTTAGATAGCGGGGGGGCCTACAATGAGCAGTTCTTC.

The chain is built from TRBV9 and TRBJ2-5; 12 bases map to TRBD2. The germline gives CDR1 SGDLS, CDR2 YYNGEE. The CDR3 spans 18 residues. V gave up 0 bases and J gave up 5 bases; unmatched junction bases: 11. CDR3 sequence (DNA): TGTGCCAGCAGCGTAGAGGCTAGCGGGGGGGACTACCTGGAGACCCAGTACTTC. Translated, it gives CASSVEASGGDYLETQYF.

The V and J genes are TRBV18 and TRBJ1-3, with 8 bases identical to TRBD1. CDR1 KGHSH and CDR2 LQKENI come from the germline V gene. The CDR3 runs 15 residues. Trimming cost V 5 bases and J 2 bases; bases outside gene matches: 5. The CDR3 coding sequence is TGTGCCAGCTCAGCGACAGGGGAGACTGGAAACACCATATATTTT. Residues: CASSATGETGNTIYF. The entire variable domain, with the rest obtained from reference TRBV18 and TRBJ1-3, is as follows: NAGVMQNPRHLVRRRGQEARLRCSPMKGHSHVYWYRQLPEEGLKFMVYLQKENIIDESGMPKERFSAEFPKEGPSILRIQQVVRGDSAAYFCASSATGETGNTIYFGEGSWLTVV.

CDR3 sequence reads: CASSYQRGRADTQYF. CDR3 sequence (DNA): TGTGCCAGCAGCTACCAGCGGGGTAGGGCAGATACGCAGTATTTT. J is TRBJ2-3 and V is TRBV7-2, with TRBD2 matching 7 bases. CDR3 length: 15 residues. V dropped 4 bases and J dropped 4; count of bases not matched to a gene: 8. Per the germline V gene, CDR1 is SGHTA and CDR2 is FQGNSA.

The V and J genes are TRBV6-1 and TRBJ1-1, with D unclear. CDR3 length equals 13 residues. The ends were cut back, 6 bases at V and 1 base at J, with 9 bases in the middle. Germline CDR1 is MNHNS and CDR2 is SASEGT. CDR3 amino acids: CASSRLANTEAFF. In nucleotides, the CDR3 is TGTGCCAGCAGCCGACTTGCGAACACTGAAGCTTTCTTT.

This sequence joins TRBV4-2 and TRBJ2-2; TRBD1 agrees at 7 bases. This CDR3 comprises 15 residues. Germline CDR1 and CDR2: LGHNA and YNFKEQ. The V segment lost 3 bases and the J segment 5 bases; nucleotides outside the gene matches: 6. The CDR3 region has the DNA TGTGCCAGCAGCCACTCTGCAGGGGGAACCGGGGAGCTGTTTTTT. The encoded protein is CASSHSAGGTGELFF.

The chain recombines TRBV29-1 with TRBJ1-2; 7 positions match TRBD1. V was clipped by 6 bases and J by 1 base; unmatched bases: 2. This CDR3 comprises 12 residues. Germline assignment: CDR1 SQVTM and CDR2 ANQGSEA. The CDR3 DNA reads TGCAGCGTGAGGGGGCGTAACTATGGCTACACCTTC. This codes for CSVRGRNYGYTF. Together with reference TRBV29-1 and TRBJ1-2, the CDR3 gives the full variable domain: SAVISQKPSRDICQRGTSLTIQCQVDSQVTMMFWYRQQPGQSLTLIATANQGSEATYESGFVIDKFPISRPNLTFSTLTVSNMSPEDSSIYLCSVRGRNYGYTFGSGTRLTVV.

In this sample, this clone turned up a few times. This chain uses TRBV4-3 with TRBJ2-1; 15 nucleotides align to TRBD2. The J segment lost 10 bases and the V segment lost 0 bases, leaving 4 bases of the junction unmatched. CDR3 length equals 16 residues. The germline gives CDR1 LGHNA, CDR2 YSLEER. DNA of the CDR3: TGCGCCAGCAGCCAAGATGTGGGACTAGCGGGGGGCGAGCAGTTCTTC. Protein sequence: CASSQDVGLAGGEQFF.

V usage is TRBV6-5 and J usage is TRBJ2-7; 7 bases agree with TRBD1. Germline V gene sequence: CDR1 MNHEY, CDR2 SVGAGI. This CDR3 is 13 amino acids long. V lost 5 bases and J lost 4; bases outside the gene matches: 5. The CDR3 DNA sequence: TGTGCCAGCAGTCGGCACAGGGGATACGAGCAGTACTTC. Translated, it gives CASSRHRGYEQYF.

This sequence joins TRBV7-9 and TRBJ1-2, with 8 positions matching TRBD1. V lost 5 bases, J lost 4 bases, and 6 bases stayed unmatched. The CDR3 loop spans 14 amino acids. Germline V gives CDR1 SEHNR, CDR2 FQNEAQ (reference sequence). For the CDR3, the DNA is TGTGCCAGCAGCGGACAGGGTCCTATCTATGGCTACACCTTC. Translated, it gives CASSGQGPIYGYTF.

The chain couples TRBV4-3 to TRBJ2-7; the D gene is possibly TRBD1 (6 bases). The germline gives CDR1 LGHNA, CDR2 YSLEER. V lost 0 bases to trimming and J lost 1 base, with 7 bases between them. CDR3 length: 14 amino acids. CDR3 protein: CASSQDRGSYEQYF. CDR3 nucleotides: TGCGCCAGCAGCCAAGATAGGGGGTCCTACGAGCAGTACTTC.

This clone was counted a few times. The rearrangement uses TRBV7-2 and TRBJ1-5; 11 nucleotides line up with TRBD1. With 1 base clipped from V and 4 bases from J, the junction kept 3 bases outside the gene matches. Germline assignment: CDR1 SGHTA and CDR2 FQGNSA. The length of the CDR3 is 16 residues. The DNA of the CDR3 is TGTGCCAGCAGCTTAGTCGGGACAGGGGGTAATCAGCCCCAGCATTTT. It is translated as CASSLVGTGGNQPQHF.

The chain is built from TRBV30 and TRBJ2-7, with 9 bases lining up with TRBD2. Germline V gene lookup returns CDR1 GTSNPN and CDR2 SVGIG (reference sequence). The J segment lost 6 bases and the V segment lost 2 bases, leaving 8 bases of the junction unmatched. The CDR3 has 14 residues. The CDR3, as DNA: TGTGCCTGGAGTCTGGCTAGCGGGGCCGGCGAGCAGTACTTC. Protein: CAWSLASGAGEQYF.

This sequence joins TRBV15 and TRBJ1-5; 7 nucleotides match TRBD1. J lost 7 bases, V lost 9 bases, and 9 bases had no gene match. This CDR3 spans 13 amino acids. Germline lookup yields CDR1 LNHNV and CDR2 YYDKDF (reference sequence). The CDR3 is CATTDRVEQPQHF. As DNA, the CDR3 is TGTGCCACTACAGACAGGGTCGAACAGCCCCAGCATTTT.

The gene calls are TRBV5-6 and TRBJ1-5; D is uncertain. Germline V gene sequence: CDR1 SGHDT, CDR2 YYEEEE. Trimming pared 4 bases from V and 4 bases from J, leaving 12 bases between. The CDR3 sequence is 14 residues long. In nucleotides, the CDR3 is TGTGCCAGCAGCCCCGGGAGGGCAAATCAGCCCCAGCATTTT. Residues: CASSPGRANQPQHF.

The chain carries TRBV5-6 and TRBJ1-1; no firm D call. Germline lookup yields CDR1 SGHDT and CDR2 YYEEEE. Trimming shortened V by 0 bases and J by 2 bases, and 11 bases separated the two germline ends. The CDR3 loop spans 15 amino acids. The CDR3 here is CASSLVLSVNTEAFF. In DNA, the CDR3 is TGTGCCAGCAGCTTGGTTCTGTCGGTAAACACTGAAGCTTTCTTT. Variable domain in full (rest from reference TRBV5-6 and TRBJ1-1): DAGVTQSPTHLIKTRGQQVTLRCSPKSGHDTVSWYQQALGQGPQFIFQYYEEEERQRGNFPDRFSGHQFPNYSSELNVNALLLGDSALYLCASSLVLSVNTEAFFGQGTRLTVV.

There are a few counts of this clone. This chain uses TRBV5-1 with TRBJ2-7, with 7 nucleotides matching TRBD1. The CDR3 loop spans 14 amino acids. Germline assignment: CDR1 SGHRS and CDR2 YFSETQ. Losses at the gene ends were 5 bases for V and 3 bases for J; bases not matched to a gene: 8. CDR3 in DNA: TGCGCCAGCAGAACCGGGACAGTAAACTACGAGCAGTACTTC. Amino acids: CASRTGTVNYEQYF.